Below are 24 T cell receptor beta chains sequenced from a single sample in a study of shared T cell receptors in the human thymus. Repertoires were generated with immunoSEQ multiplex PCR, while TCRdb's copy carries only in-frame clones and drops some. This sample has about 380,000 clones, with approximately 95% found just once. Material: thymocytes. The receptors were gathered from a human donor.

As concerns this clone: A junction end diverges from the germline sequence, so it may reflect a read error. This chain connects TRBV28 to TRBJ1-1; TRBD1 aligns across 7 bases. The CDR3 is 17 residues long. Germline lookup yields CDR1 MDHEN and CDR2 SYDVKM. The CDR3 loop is CASTQGFAYGREAEAFF. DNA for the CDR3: TGTGCGAGCACACAGGGGTTCGCATATGGGCGGGAGGCTGAAGCTTTCTTT. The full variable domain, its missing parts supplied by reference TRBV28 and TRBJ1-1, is DVKVTQSSRYLVKRTGEKVFLECVQDMDHENMFWYRQDPGLGLRLIYFSYDVKMKEKGDIPEGYSVSREKKERFSLILESASTNQTSMYLCASTQGFAYGREAEAFFGQGTRLTVV.

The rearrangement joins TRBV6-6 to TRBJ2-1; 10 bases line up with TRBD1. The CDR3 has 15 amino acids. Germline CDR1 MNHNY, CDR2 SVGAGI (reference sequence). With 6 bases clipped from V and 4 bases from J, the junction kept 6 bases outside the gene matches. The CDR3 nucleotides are TGTGCCAGCAGACAGGGACAGGGGCATTACAATGAGCAGTTCTTC. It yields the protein CASRQGQGHYNEQFF.

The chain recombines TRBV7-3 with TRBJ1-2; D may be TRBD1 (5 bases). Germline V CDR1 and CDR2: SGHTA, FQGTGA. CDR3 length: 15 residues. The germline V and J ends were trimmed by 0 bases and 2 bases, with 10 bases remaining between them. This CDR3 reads CASSLTGTGNYGYTF. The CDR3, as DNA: TGTGCCAGCAGCTTAACCGGGACGGGGAACTATGGCTACACCTTC.

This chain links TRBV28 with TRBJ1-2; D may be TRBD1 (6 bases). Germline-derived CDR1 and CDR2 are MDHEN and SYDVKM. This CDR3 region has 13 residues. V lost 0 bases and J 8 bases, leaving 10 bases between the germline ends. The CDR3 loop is CASSLCRGGGYTF. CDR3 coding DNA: TGTGCCAGCAGTTTATGCAGGGGTGGAGGCTACACCTTC.

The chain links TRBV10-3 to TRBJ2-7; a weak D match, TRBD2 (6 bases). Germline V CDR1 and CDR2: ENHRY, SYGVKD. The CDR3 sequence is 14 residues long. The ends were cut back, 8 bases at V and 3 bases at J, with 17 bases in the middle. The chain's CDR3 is CAISDGSSVYEQYF. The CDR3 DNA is TGTGCCATCTCTGATGGCTCTAGCGTCTACGAGCAGTACTTC.

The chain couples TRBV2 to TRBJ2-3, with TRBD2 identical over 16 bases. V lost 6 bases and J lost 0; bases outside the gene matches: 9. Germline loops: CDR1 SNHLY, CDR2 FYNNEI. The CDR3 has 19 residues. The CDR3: CASRDPGLAGGTSTDTQYF. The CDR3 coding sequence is TGTGCCAGCAGGGACCCGGGACTAGCGGGAGGGACTAGCACAGATACGCAGTATTTT.

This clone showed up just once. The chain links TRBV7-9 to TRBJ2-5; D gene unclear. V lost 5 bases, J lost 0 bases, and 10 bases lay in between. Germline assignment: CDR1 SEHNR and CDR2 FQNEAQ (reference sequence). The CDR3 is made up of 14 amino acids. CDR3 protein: CASSQLLDQETQYF. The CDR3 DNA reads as TGTGCCAGCAGCCAGCTCCTAGACCAAGAGACCCAGTACTTC.

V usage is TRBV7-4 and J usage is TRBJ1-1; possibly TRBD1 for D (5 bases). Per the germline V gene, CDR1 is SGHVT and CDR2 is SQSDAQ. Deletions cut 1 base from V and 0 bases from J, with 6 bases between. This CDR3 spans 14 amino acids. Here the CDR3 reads CASSLVQVNTEAFF. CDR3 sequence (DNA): TGTGCCAGCAGCTTAGTACAGGTGAACACTGAAGCTTTCTTT.

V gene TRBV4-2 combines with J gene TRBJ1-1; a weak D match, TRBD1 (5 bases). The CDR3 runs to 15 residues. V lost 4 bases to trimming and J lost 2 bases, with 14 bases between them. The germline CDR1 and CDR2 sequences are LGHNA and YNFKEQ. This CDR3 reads CASSLDRASNTEAFF. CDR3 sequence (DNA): TGTGCCAGCAGCCTCGACAGAGCCTCAAACACTGAAGCTTTCTTT.

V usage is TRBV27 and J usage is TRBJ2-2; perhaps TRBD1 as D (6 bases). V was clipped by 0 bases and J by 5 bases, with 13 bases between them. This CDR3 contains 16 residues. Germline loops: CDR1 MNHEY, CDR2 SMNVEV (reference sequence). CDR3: CASSLSLPRGTGELFF. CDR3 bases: TGTGCCAGCAGTTTATCGCTACCGAGGGGGACCGGGGAGCTGTTTTTT.

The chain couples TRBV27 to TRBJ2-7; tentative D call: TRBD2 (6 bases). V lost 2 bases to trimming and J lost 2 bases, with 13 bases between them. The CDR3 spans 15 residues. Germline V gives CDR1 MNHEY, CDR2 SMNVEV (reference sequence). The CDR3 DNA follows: TGTGCCAGCAGTTTAGCTCGGGAGTGGACCTACGAGCAGTACTTC. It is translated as CASSLAREWTYEQYF.

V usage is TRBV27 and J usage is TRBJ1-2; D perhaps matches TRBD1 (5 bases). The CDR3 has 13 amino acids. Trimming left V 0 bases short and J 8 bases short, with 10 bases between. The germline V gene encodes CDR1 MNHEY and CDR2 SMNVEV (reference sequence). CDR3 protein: CASSLSQGRGYTF. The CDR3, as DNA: TGTGCCAGCAGTTTATCGCAGGGTCGGGGCTACACCTTC.

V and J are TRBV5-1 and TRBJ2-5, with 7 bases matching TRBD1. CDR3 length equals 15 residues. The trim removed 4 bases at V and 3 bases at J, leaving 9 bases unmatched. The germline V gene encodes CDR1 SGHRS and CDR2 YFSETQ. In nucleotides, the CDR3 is TGCGCCAGCAGCACCAATACGACAGGGAAAGAGACCCAGTACTTC. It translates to CASSTNTTGKETQYF.

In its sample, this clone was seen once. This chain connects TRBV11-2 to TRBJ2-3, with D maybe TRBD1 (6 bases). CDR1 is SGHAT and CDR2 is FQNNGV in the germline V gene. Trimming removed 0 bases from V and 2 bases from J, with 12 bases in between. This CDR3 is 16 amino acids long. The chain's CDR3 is CASSLEGGLFTDTQYF. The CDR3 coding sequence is TGTGCCAGCAGCTTAGAAGGGGGTCTCTTCACAGATACGCAGTATTTT.

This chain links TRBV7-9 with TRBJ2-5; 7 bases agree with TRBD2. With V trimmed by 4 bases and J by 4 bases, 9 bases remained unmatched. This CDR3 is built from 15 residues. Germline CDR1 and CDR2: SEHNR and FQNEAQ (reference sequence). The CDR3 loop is CASSSRGLSGETQYF. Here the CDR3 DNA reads TGTGCCAGCAGCTCCCGGGGACTATCAGGAGAGACCCAGTACTTC. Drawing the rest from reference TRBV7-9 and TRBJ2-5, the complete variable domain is DTGVSQNPRHKITKRGQNVTFRCDPISEHNRLYWYRQTLGQGPEFLTYFQNEAQLEKSRLLSDRFSAERPKGSFSTLEIQRTEQGDSAMYLCASSSRGLSGETQYFGPGTRLLVL.

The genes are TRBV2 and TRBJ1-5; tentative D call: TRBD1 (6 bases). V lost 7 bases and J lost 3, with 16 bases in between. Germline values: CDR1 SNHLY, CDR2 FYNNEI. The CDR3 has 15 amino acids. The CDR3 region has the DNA TGTGCCAGCACCATCTTGGGACACAACAATCAGCCCCAGCATTTT. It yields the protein CASTILGHNNQPQHF.

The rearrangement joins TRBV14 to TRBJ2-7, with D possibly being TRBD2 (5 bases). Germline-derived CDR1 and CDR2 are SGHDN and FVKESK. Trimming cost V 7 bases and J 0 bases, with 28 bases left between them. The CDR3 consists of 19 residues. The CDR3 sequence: CASTLGGLPRLVPSYEQYF. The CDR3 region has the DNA TGTGCCAGCACACTTGGAGGCCTCCCTCGGCTCGTTCCCTCCTACGAGCAGTACTTC.

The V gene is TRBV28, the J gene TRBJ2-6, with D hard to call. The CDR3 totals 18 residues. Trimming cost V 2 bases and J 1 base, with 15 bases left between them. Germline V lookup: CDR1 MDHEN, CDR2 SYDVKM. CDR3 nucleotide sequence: TGTGCCAGCAGTTTACCCCCGCCGGTTGGTTCTGGGGCCAACGTCCTGACTTTC. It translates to CASSLPPPVGSGANVLTF.

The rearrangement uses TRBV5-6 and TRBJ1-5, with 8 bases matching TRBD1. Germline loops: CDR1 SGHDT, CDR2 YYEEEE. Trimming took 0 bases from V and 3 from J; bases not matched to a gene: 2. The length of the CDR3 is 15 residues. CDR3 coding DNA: TGTGCCAGCAGCTTGGACAGGGGGTCCAATCAGCCCCAGCATTTT. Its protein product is CASSLDRGSNQPQHF.

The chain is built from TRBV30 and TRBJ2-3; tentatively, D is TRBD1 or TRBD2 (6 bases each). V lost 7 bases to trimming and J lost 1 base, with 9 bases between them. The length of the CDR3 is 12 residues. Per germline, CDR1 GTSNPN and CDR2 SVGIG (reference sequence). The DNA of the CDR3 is TGTGCCTCGAGGGGGGGCACAGATACGCAGTATTTT. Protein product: CASRGGTDTQYF.

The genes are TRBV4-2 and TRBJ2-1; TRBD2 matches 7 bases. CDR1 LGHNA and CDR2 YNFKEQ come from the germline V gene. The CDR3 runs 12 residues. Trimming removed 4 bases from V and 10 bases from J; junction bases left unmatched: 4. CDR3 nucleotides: TGTGCCAGCAGCCCTCAGCGGGGAGAGCAGTTCTTC. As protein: CASSPQRGEQFF.

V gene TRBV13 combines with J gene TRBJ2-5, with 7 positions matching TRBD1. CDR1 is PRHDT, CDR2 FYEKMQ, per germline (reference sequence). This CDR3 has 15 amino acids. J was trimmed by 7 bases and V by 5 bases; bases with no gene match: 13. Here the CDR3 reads CASSRGDRVEGTQYF. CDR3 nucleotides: TGTGCCAGCAGCAGGGGAGACAGGGTCGAGGGGACCCAGTACTTC.

CDR3 in amino acids: CASSGQGGTEAFF. The CDR3 DNA is TGTGCCAGCAGCGGACAGGGAGGAACTGAAGCTTTCTTT. V gene TRBV13 combines with J gene TRBJ1-1; 8 nucleotides match TRBD1. The ends lost 5 bases at V and 5 bases at J; junction bases unmatched: 4. This CDR3 spans 13 amino acids. Germline V CDR1 and CDR2: PRHDT, FYEKMQ (reference sequence).

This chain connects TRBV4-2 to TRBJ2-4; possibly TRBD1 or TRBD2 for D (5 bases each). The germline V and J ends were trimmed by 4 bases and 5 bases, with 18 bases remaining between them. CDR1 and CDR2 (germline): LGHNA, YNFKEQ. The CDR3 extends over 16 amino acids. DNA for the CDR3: TGTGCCAGCAGCCGAAACCTTCGGGGCTATCAAAACATTCAGTACTTC. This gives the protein CASSRNLRGYQNIQYF.